This is a list of T cell receptor beta chains from one sample in a study of long-term antiretroviral therapy in people with HIV. TCRdb's copy holds only in-frame clones and misses some; the assay was immunoSEQ multiplex PCR. Among some 35,000 clones listed, around 94% were seen once. The starting material was unsorted PBMCs, obtained around 5.4 years after starting antiretroviral therapy. Source of these receptors: a woman in her 50s with HIV. Both conserved end residues are part of each CDR3. The order of the fields is D gene, clone size, CDR3 length, J gene, V gene, CDR3 protein, CDR3 DNA. D genes are given only for firm matches. Clone size is not always given. Where it is, it says once, few, many or a class for expanded clones.

-,-,13,TRBJ2-7,TRBV30,CAWRGGEPYEQYF,TGTGCCTGGAGAGGTGGCGAACCCTACGAGCAGTACTTC
-,-,14,TRBJ2-2,TRBV18,CASSPSANTGELFF,TGTGCCAGCTCACCCAGCGCGAACACCGGGGAGCTGTTTTTT
TRBD1,-,13,TRBJ1-1,TRBV30,CAWTLTGGTEAFF,TGTGCCTGGACTTTGACAGGGGGCACTGAAGCTTTCTTT
-,-,12,TRBJ1-1,TRBV29-1,CSSKLMNTEAFF,TGCAGCTCCAAACTCATGAACACTGAAGCTTTCTTT
TRBD2,-,15,TRBJ2-5,TRBV19,CASSMAGGQQETQYF,TGTGCCAGTAGTATGGCGGGGGGGCAGCAAGAGACCCAGTACTTC
-,-,16,TRBJ2-7,TRBV25-1,CASSEYIGGPSYEQYF,TGTGCCAGCAGTGAATATATCGGGGGCCCCTCCTACGAGCAGTACTTC
TRBD2,-,18,TRBJ2-3,TRBV5-6,CASSLALAGGRRADTQYF,TGTGCCAGCAGCTTGGCGTTAGCGGGGGGTCGAAGGGCAGATACGCAGTATTTT
-,-,14,TRBJ2-1,TRBV5-5,CASSLWGPPNEQFF,TGTGCCAGCAGCTTGTGGGGGCCCCCCAATGAGCAGTTCTTC
-,-,13,TRBJ1-5,TRBV30,CAWAGGGGQPQHF,TGTGCCTGGGCCGGGGGGGGAGGTCAGCCCCAGCATTTT
-,-,13,TRBJ1-1,TRBV2,CASRDSMNTEAFF,TGTGCCAGCAGGGACAGTATGAACACTGAAGCTTTCTTT
-,-,14,TRBJ2-6,TRBV6-5,CASSYSGISGVLTF,TGTGCCAGCAGTTACTCCGGGATCTCAGGGGTCCTGACTTTC
-,-,14,TRBJ1-5,TRBV30,CAWNLPGHNQPQHF,TGTGCCTGGAATCTCCCGGGGCACAATCAGCCCCAGCATTTT
TRBD2,-,14,TRBJ2-7,TRBV7-9,CASSLGGLAGTEYF,TGTGCCAGCAGCTTAGGGGGACTAGCGGGGACCGAGTACTTC
-,-,14,TRBJ2-5,TRBV7-9,CASSLSTLRETQYF,TGTGCCAGCAGCTTGAGCACTCTACGAGAGACCCAGTACTTC
-,-,15,TRBJ2-3,TRBV7-9,CASSSGGGGPDTQYF,TGTGCCAGCAGCTCGGGTGGCGGGGGCCCAGATACGCAGTATTTT
-,-,14,TRBJ2-7,TRBV27,CASSLTGFIYEQYF,TGTGCCAGCAGTTTAACGGGGTTTATCTACGAGCAGTACTTC
TRBD1,-,16,TRBJ2-7,TRBV30,CAWRGIGQGFSYEQYF,TGTGCCTGGAGGGGGATCGGACAGGGATTCTCCTACGAGCAGTACTTC
TRBD2,-,17,TRBJ2-1,TRBV7-6,CASSRRLAGALYNEQFF,TGTGCCAGCAGCCGCCGACTAGCGGGGGCCCTCTACAATGAGCAGTTCTTC
-,-,16,TRBJ2-5,TRBV14,CASSPLWKGGQETQYF,TGTGCCAGCAGCCCCCTATGGAAGGGGGGTCAAGAGACCCAGTACTTC
TRBD2,-,17,TRBJ2-5,TRBV7-8,CASSLYPSGGAGETQYF,TGTGCCAGCAGCTTATATCCTAGCGGGGGGGCAGGGGAGACCCAGTACTTC
TRBD1,-,15,TRBJ1-4,TRBV15,CATSRERTGDEKLFF,TGTGCCACCAGCAGGGAGAGGACAGGGGATGAAAAACTGTTTTTT
-,-,15,TRBJ2-3,TRBV7-9,CASSTLSQSTDTQYF,TGTGCCAGCAGCACCCTCTCCCAAAGCACAGATACGCAGTATTTT
-,-,14,TRBJ2-2,TRBV7-9,CASRKQGESGELFF,TGTGCCAGCAGAAAACAAGGGGAGTCCGGGGAGCTGTTTTTT
-,-,15,TRBJ2-5,TRBV5-6,CASSPRFGPGETQYF,TGTGCCAGCAGCCCCAGGTTCGGTCCAGGGGAGACCCAGTACTTC
-,-,12,TRBJ1-1,TRBV6-4,CASSDTLTEAFF,TGTGCCAGCAGTGACACCCTCACTGAAGCTTTCTTT
-,-,14,TRBJ2-7,TRBV11-2,CASSANRVSYEQYF,TGTGCCAGCAGCGCCAACAGGGTCAGTTACGAGCAGTACTTC
-,once,15,TRBJ2-7,TRBV11-1,CASSWGPDGSYEQYF,TGTGCCAGCAGCTGGGGACCCGACGGCTCCTACGAGCAGTACTTC
-,-,14,TRBJ1-3,TRBV7-2,CASSLNGQGNTIYF,TGTGCCAGCAGCTTAAACGGACAGGGAAACACCATATATTTT
TRBD1,-,17,TRBJ1-1,TRBV19,CASNPGTGGSLNTEAFF,TGTGCCAGTAACCCTGGGACAGGAGGCTCCCTTAACACTGAAGCTTTCTTT
TRBD1,-,13,TRBJ1-2,TRBV10-3,CAISVTGGFGYTF,TGTGCCATCAGTGTCACAGGGGGTTTTGGCTACACCTTC
-,-,14,TRBJ2-5,TRBV16,CASSQAGREETQYF,TGTGCCAGCAGCCAGGCAGGACGGGAAGAGACCCAGTACTTC
-,-,14,TRBJ2-7,TRBV5-1,CASSLEGLTYEQYF,TGCGCCAGCAGCTTGGAGGGTTTAACCTACGAGCAGTACTTC
TRBD1,-,17,TRBJ1-2,TRBV27,CASSLSLLRTGDYGYTF,TGTGCCAGCAGTTTATCTTTGTTGCGGACAGGTGACTATGGCTACACCTTC
-,-,11,TRBJ1-2,TRBV6-5,CASSYSGRVFF,TGTGCCAGCAGTTACAGCGGAAGGGTTTTCTTC
TRBD2,few,14,TRBJ2-1,TRBV6-5,CASSAAGGYNEQFF,TGTGCCAGCAGTGCGGCGGGGGGGTACAATGAGCAGTTCTTC
TRBD2,-,16,TRBJ2-3,TRBV7-2,CASSSLAGVTTDTQYF,TGTGCCAGCAGCTCACTAGCGGGGGTAACCACAGATACGCAGTATTTT
TRBD1,-,13,TRBJ2-7,TRBV29-1,CSVGETGAYEQYF,TGCAGCGTGGGAGAGACAGGGGCCTACGAGCAGTACTTC
-,once,11,TRBJ2-7,TRBV20-1,CSAWTSYEQYF,TGCAGTGCTTGGACAAGCTACGAGCAGTACTTC
TRBD2,-,14,TRBJ2-3,TRBV5-1,CASSAGGATDTQYF,TGCGCCAGCAGCGCGGGGGGCGCCACAGATACGCAGTATTTT
TRBD1,-,15,TRBJ1-3,TRBV5-1,CASGLGQGDVDTIYF,TGCGCCAGCGGCCTAGGACAGGGCGACGTTGACACCATATATTTT
-,-,14,TRBJ1-1,TRBV27,CASSSPYRRTEAFF,TGTGCCAGCAGTTCACCCTACAGGAGGACTGAAGCTTTCTTT
-,-,16,TRBJ2-3,TRBV18,CASSVRQAKNTDTQYF,TGTGCCAGCTCAGTCCGACAGGCCAAGAACACAGATACGCAGTATTTT
-,-,14,TRBJ2-7,TRBV18,CASSVAGQNYEQYF,TGTGCCAGCTCGGTGGCAGGTCAGAACTACGAGCAGTACTTC
-,-,14,TRBJ1-2,TRBV6-5,CASSYSRGVYGYTF,TGTGCCAGCAGTTACTCGAGAGGGGTCTATGGCTACACCTTC